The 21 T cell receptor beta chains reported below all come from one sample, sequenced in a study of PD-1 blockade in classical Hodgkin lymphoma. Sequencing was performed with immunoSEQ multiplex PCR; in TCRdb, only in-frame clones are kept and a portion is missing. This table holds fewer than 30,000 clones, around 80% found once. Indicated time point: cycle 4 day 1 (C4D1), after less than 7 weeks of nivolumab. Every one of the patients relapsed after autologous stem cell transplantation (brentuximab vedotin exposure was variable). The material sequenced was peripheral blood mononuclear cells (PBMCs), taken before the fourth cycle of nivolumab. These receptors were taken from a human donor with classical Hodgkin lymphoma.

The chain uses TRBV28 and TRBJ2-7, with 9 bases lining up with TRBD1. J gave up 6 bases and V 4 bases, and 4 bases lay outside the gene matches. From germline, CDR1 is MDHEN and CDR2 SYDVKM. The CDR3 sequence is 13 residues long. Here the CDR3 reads CASSWGQGFEQYF. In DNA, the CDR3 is TGTGCCAGCAGTTGGGGACAGGGCTTCGAGCAGTACTTC.

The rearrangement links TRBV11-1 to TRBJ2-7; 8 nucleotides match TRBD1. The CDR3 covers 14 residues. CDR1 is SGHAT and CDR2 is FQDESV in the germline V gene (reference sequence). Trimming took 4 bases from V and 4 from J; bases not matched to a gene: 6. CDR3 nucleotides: TGTGCCAGCAGCTCCAGGGGGCGTATATACGAGCAGTACTTC. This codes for CASSSRGRIYEQYF.

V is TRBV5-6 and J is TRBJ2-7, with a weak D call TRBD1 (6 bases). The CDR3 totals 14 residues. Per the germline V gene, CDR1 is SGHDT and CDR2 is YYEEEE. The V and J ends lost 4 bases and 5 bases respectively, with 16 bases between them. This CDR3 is CASSRVTNRDEQYF. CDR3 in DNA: TGTGCCAGCAGCAGAGTCACGAACAGGGACGAGCAGTACTTC.

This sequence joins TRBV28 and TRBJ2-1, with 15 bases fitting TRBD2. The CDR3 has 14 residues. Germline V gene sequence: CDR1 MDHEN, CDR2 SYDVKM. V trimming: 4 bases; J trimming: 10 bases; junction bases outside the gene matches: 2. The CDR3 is CASSWGTSGREQFF. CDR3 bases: TGTGCCAGCAGTTGGGGGACTAGCGGGAGGGAGCAGTTCTTC.

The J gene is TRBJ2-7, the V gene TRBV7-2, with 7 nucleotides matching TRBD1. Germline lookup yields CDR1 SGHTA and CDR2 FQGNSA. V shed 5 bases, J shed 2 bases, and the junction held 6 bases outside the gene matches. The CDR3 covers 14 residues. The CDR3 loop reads CASSLTGKPYEQYF. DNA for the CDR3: TGTGCCAGCAGCCTGACAGGGAAACCCTACGAGCAGTACTTC.

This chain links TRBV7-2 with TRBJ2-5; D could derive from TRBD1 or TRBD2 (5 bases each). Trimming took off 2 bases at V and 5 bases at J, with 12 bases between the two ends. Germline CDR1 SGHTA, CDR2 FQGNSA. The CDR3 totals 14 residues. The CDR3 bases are TGTGCCAGCAGCTTATTTGGGGGACGGGAGACCCAGTACTTC. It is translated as CASSLFGGRETQYF. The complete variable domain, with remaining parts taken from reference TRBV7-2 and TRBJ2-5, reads GAGVSQSPSNKVTEKGKDVELRCDPISGHTALYWYRQSLGQGLEFLIYFQGNSAPDKSGLPSDRFSAERTGGSVSTLTIQRTQQEDSAVYLCASSLFGGRETQYFGPGTRLLVL.

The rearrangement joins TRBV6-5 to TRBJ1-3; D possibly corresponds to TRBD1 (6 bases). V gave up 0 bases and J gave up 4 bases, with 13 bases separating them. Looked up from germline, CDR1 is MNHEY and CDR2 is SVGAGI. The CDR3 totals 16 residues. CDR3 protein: CASSYSGGRGGNTIYF. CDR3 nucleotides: TGTGCCAGCAGTTACTCGGGGGGGCGCGGAGGAAACACCATATATTTT.

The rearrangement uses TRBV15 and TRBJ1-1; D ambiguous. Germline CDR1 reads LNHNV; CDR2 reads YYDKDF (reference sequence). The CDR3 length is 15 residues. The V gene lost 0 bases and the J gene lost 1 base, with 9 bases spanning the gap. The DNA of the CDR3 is TGTGCCACCAGCAGAGATTACACAAGGAACACTGAAGCTTTCTTT. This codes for CATSRDYTRNTEAFF. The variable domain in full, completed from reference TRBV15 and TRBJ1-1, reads DAMVIQNPRYQVTQFGKPVTLSCSQTLNHNVMYWYQQKSSQAPKLLFHYYDKDFNNEADTPDNFQSRRPNTSFCFLDIRSPGLGDTAMYLCATSRDYTRNTEAFFGQGTRLTVV.

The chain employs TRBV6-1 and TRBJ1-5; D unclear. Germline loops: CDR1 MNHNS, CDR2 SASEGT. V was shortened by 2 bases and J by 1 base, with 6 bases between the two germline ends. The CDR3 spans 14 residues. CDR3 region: CASSESVSNQPQHF. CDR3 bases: TGTGCCAGCAGTGAATCAGTGAGCAATCAGCCCCAGCATTTT.

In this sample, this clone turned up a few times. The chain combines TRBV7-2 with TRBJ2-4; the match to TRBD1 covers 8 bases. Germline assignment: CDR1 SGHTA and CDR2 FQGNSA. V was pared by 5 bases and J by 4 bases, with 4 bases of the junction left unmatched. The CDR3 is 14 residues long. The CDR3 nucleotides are TGTGCCAGCAGCATCGACAGGGGAAAAAACATTCAGTACTTC. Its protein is CASSIDRGKNIQYF.

The CDR3 DNA reads TGTGCCAGCAGCTTAGCCGGACAGGCGAGCAATCAGCCCCAGCATTTT. Translated: CASSLAGQASNQPQHF. The V and J genes are TRBV7-2 and TRBJ1-5, with 7 bases fitting TRBD1. In germline, CDR1 is SGHTA, CDR2 FQGNSA. The CDR3 spans 16 residues. Trimming removed 0 bases from V and 1 base from J; junction bases left unmatched: 3.

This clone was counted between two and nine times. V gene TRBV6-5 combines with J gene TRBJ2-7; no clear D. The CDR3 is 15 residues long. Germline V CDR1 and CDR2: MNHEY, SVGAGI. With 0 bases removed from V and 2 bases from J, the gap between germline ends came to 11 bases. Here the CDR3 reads CASSYSNSGTYEQYF. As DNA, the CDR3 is TGTGCCAGCAGTTACTCGAACAGTGGTACCTACGAGCAGTACTTC.

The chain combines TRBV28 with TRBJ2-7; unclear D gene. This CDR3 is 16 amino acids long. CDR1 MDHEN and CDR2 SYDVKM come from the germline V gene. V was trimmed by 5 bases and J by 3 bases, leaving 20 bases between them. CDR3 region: CASSLPGRLEIYEQYF. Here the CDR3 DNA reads TGTGCCAGCAGTCTCCCCGGTCGTCTCGAAATCTACGAGCAGTACTTC.

The CDR3 DNA reads TGTGCCAGCTCATTATCCGGGACAGGGAGGGGTGAGCAGTTCTTC. It yields the protein CASSLSGTGRGEQFF. The J gene is TRBJ2-1, the V gene TRBV18; TRBD1 aligns across 9 bases. Germline-derived CDR1 and CDR2 are KGHSH and LQKENI. V shed 5 bases and J 9 bases; nucleotides not matched to a gene: 11. This CDR3 comprises 15 residues.

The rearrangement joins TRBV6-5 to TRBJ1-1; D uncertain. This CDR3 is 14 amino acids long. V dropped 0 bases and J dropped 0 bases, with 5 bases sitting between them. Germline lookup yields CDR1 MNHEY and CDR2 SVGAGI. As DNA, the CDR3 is TGTGCCAGCAGTTACTCGAGTGTGAACACTGAAGCTTTCTTT. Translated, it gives CASSYSSVNTEAFF.

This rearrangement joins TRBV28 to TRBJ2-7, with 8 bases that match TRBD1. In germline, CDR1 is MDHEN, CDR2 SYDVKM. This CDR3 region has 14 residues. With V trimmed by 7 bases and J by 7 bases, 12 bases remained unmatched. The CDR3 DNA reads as TGTGCCAGCAACCCGACAGGGGAACTGGGAGAGCAGTACTTC. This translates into CASNPTGELGEQYF. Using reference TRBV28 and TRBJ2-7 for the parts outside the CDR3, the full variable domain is DVKVTQSSRYLVKRTGEKVFLECVQDMDHENMFWYRQDPGLGLRLIYFSYDVKMKEKGDIPEGYSVSREKKERFSLILESASTNQTSMYLCASNPTGELGEQYFGPGTRLTVT.

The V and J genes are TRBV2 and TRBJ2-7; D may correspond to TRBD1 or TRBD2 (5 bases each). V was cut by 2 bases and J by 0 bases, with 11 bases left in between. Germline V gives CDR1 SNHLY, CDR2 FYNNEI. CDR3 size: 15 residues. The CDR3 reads CASSEYGADSYEQYF. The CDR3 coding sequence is TGTGCCAGCAGTGAATACGGGGCCGACTCCTACGAGCAGTACTTC.

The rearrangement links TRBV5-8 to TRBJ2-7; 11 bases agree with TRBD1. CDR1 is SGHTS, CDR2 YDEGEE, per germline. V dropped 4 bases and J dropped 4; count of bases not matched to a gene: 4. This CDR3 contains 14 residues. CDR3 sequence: CASSVGQGAYEQYF. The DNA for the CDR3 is TGTGCCAGCAGCGTCGGACAGGGGGCTTACGAGCAGTACTTC.

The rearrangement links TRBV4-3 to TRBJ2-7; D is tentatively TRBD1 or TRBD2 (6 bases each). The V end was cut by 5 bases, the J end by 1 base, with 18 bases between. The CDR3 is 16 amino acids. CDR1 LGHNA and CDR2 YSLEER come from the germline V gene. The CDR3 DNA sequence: TGCGCCAGCAGCGTAGGGGGGCCGCCGTTATCCTACGAGCAGTACTTC. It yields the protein CASSVGGPPLSYEQYF.

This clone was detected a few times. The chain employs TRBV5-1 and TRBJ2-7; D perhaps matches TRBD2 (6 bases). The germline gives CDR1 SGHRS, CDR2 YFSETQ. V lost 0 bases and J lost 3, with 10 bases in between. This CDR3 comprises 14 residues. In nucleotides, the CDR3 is TGCGCCAGCAGCTTGGGGGGACTGAACTACGAGCAGTACTTC. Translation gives CASSLGGLNYEQYF.

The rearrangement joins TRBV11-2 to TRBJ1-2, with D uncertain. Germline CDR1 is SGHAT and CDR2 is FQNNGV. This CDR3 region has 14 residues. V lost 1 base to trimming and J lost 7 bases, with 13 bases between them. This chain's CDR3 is CASSLAAGGVGYTF. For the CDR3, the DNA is TGTGCCAGCAGCTTAGCGGCAGGAGGCGTTGGCTACACCTTC.